Below, 19 T cell receptor beta chains from the same sample are listed, as sequenced in a study of blood T cell repertoires in COVID-19. The repertoire was sequenced with immunoSEQ multiplex PCR; TCRdb's copy has only in-frame clones and lacks some. The sample yields around 220,000 clones, roughly 87% seen once. Sequencing was performed on PBMCs or T cells enriched from blood (not recorded which). These receptors originate from a woman aged 30 to 39 with acute COVID-19.

The chain combines TRBV12-5 with TRBJ1-1; no clear D gene. The length of the CDR3 is 12 residues. V gave up 7 bases and J gave up 3 bases, with 9 bases separating them. The germline V gene has CDR1 LGHNT and CDR2 FRNRAP. The CDR3 reads CASAGSYTEAFF. The CDR3 DNA reads as TGTGCTAGTGCCGGGTCTTACACTGAAGCTTTCTTT.

The chain is built from TRBV5-4 and TRBJ1-4, with TRBD1 matching over 7 bases. The germline V gene encodes CDR1 SGHNT and CDR2 YYREEE (reference sequence). The CDR3 contains 15 residues. Unmatched junction bases numbered 10, after V lost 4 bases and J lost 7 bases. In DNA, the CDR3 is TGTGCCAGCAGCCGAGGGACAGACCGAAGTGAAAAACTGTTTTTT. Protein sequence: CASSRGTDRSEKLFF.

The rearrangement joins TRBV19 to TRBJ1-5; 7 bases are a match to TRBD1. CDR3 size: 17 residues. Looked up from germline, CDR1 is LNHDA and CDR2 is SQIVND (reference sequence). V shed 3 bases and J 3 bases; nucleotides not matched to a gene: 11. The DNA of the CDR3 is TGTGCCAGTAGTATTTTTACTCCGGGACAGCACAATCAGCCCCAGCATTTT. Translated, it gives CASSIFTPGQHNQPQHF.

The V call is TRBV19, the J call TRBJ1-5; D not resolved. CDR3 length equals 17 residues. Germline V gives CDR1 LNHDA, CDR2 SQIVND (reference sequence). Trimming took off 3 bases at V and 0 bases at J, with 15 bases between the two ends. CDR3 sequence reads: CASSIRVSETSNQPQHF. CDR3 sequence (DNA): TGTGCCAGTAGTATTCGGGTGTCTGAGACTAGCAATCAGCCCCAGCATTTT.

V and J are TRBV30 and TRBJ2-2; D possibly corresponds to TRBD1 (6 bases). V dropped 4 bases and J dropped 3 bases, with 6 bases sitting between them. CDR3 length: 12 amino acids. Germline V gene lookup returns CDR1 GTSNPN and CDR2 SVGIG (reference sequence). CDR3 sequence: CAWNRDTGELFF. In nucleotides, the CDR3 is TGTGCCTGGAACAGGGACACCGGGGAGCTGTTTTTT.

This clone has just a few counts. V is TRBV9 and J is TRBJ2-7; TRBD1 might be the D (5 bases). The CDR3 contains 14 residues. The germline V gene encodes CDR1 SGDLS and CDR2 YYNGEE. Trimming stripped 0 bases from V and 3 bases from J, with 10 bases between. CDR3 region: CASSVGRANYEQYF. In nucleotides, the CDR3 is TGTGCCAGCAGCGTAGGCAGGGCAAACTACGAGCAGTACTTC.

V usage is TRBV2 and J usage is TRBJ2-5, with a possible D match to TRBD1 (5 bases). Germline V CDR1 and CDR2: SNHLY, FYNNEI. V shed 6 bases and J shed 0 bases, with 17 bases lying between them. This CDR3 spans 16 amino acids. CDR3 DNA: TGTGCCAGCAGCGTACCCCAGGGTTTGTACCAAGAGACCCAGTACTTC. It codes for CASSVPQGLYQETQYF.

The chain has TRBV5-1 and TRBJ2-1; 10 positions match TRBD2. The CDR3 has 19 amino acids. Germline CDR1 is SGHRS and CDR2 is YFSETQ. The V and J ends lost 4 bases and 7 bases, in that order; junction bases with no gene match: 20. CDR3 DNA: TGCGCCAGCAGCGCCCCAGGGGCTAGCGGGAGAGGGAAGAAGAATGAGCAGTTCTTC. It is translated as CASSAPGASGRGKKNEQFF.

The rearrangement uses TRBV9 and TRBJ2-3; TRBD2 agrees at 9 bases. The CDR3 contains 17 residues. The V and J ends lost 3 bases and 3 bases, in that order; junction bases with no gene match: 11. CDR1 is SGDLS, CDR2 YYNGEE, per germline. The CDR3 bases are TGTGCCAGCAGCGCACCATTACGGAGCGGGAGGACAGATACGCAGTATTTT. Amino acid sequence: CASSAPLRSGRTDTQYF.

V and J are TRBV24-1 and TRBJ2-3; a possible D gene is TRBD1 (6 bases). The CDR3 length is 14 residues. The V and J ends lost 9 bases and 2 bases respectively, with 14 bases between them. CDR1 KGHDR and CDR2 SFDVKD come from the germline V gene. In DNA form, the CDR3 reads TGTGCCACCTCGGCACAGGGTATCACAGATACGCAGTATTTT. This encodes CATSAQGITDTQYF.

This clone came up once. The rearrangement joins TRBV12-3 or TRBV12-4 to TRBJ1-2; D possibly corresponds to TRBD1 (6 bases). V dropped 4 bases and J dropped 0 bases, with 6 bases sitting between them. There are 13 residues in the CDR3. DNA of the CDR3: TGTGCCAGCAGTTCAGGGGCTAACTATGGCTACACCTTC. Amino acid sequence: CASSSGANYGYTF.

This clone was found once. The chain uses TRBV28 and TRBJ1-3; a weak D match, TRBD1 (5 bases). Per the germline V gene, CDR1 is MDHEN and CDR2 is SYDVKM. V was trimmed by 6 bases and J by 1 base, leaving 13 bases between them. The CDR3 runs 15 residues. The CDR3 loop is CASSRTTSSGNTIYF. CDR3 DNA: TGTGCCAGCAGCCGGACAACATCTTCTGGAAACACCATATATTTT.

In this sample, this clone turned up a few times. The rearrangement uses TRBV5-6 and TRBJ1-6, with 10 bases that match TRBD1. This CDR3 region has 15 residues. CDR1 and CDR2 from the germline V gene are SGHDT and YYEEEE. The ends lost 4 bases at V and 7 bases at J; junction bases unmatched: 5. CDR3 sequence: CASSHGQGENSPLHF. The DNA for the CDR3 is TGTGCCAGCAGCCACGGACAGGGGGAGAATTCACCCCTCCACTTT. The whole variable domain, filled in from reference TRBV5-6 and TRBJ1-6, reads DAGVTQSPTHLIKTRGQQVTLRCSPKSGHDTVSWYQQALGQGPQFIFQYYEEEERQRGNFPDRFSGHQFPNYSSELNVNALLLGDSALYLCASSHGQGENSPLHFGNGTRLTVT.

V is TRBV27 and J is TRBJ1-2, with D perhaps matching TRBD1 (5 bases). Germline CDR1 MNHEY, CDR2 SMNVEV (reference sequence). V shed 2 bases and J shed 0 bases, with 22 bases lying between them. There are 19 residues in the CDR3. The CDR3 DNA reads as TGTGCCAGCAGTTTAGGTAGGGTCGGACAATTGGGAACTAACTATGGCTACACCTTC. The encoded protein is CASSLGRVGQLGTNYGYTF.

The rearrangement links TRBV28 to TRBJ1-6; D unclear. V lost 1 base and J lost 10, with 17 bases in between. CDR3 length: 16 residues. The germline V gene encodes CDR1 MDHEN and CDR2 SYDVKM. In nucleotides, the CDR3 is TGTGCCAGCAGTTTATATGCGGCTTCGCTTGAGTCACCCCTCCACTTT. Residues: CASSLYAASLESPLHF.

The chain combines TRBV27 with TRBJ2-7, with 13 nucleotides matching TRBD2. This CDR3 is built from 15 residues. V was pared by 2 bases and J by 4 bases, with 2 bases of the junction left unmatched. CDR1 and CDR2 from the germline V gene are MNHEY and SMNVEV (reference sequence). As DNA, the CDR3 is TGTGCCAGCAGTTTAGGGACTAGCGGGATGTACGAGCAGTACTTC. Translating it yields CASSLGTSGMYEQYF.

The chain combines TRBV25-1 with TRBJ1-1; 7 bases match TRBD1. The trim removed 1 base at V and 7 bases at J, leaving 3 bases unmatched. The CDR3 extends over 13 amino acids. From germline, CDR1 is MGHDK and CDR2 SYGVNS. CDR3 nucleotide sequence: TGTGCCAGCAGTGAATTGGGACAGCTTGAAGCTTTCTTT. Its protein product is CASSELGQLEAFF.

The chain joins TRBV6-5 to TRBJ1-2; tentatively, D is TRBD1 (6 bases). CDR1 is MNHEY and CDR2 is SVGAGI in the germline V gene. Deletions cut 7 bases from V and 5 bases from J, with 14 bases between. CDR3 length equals 13 residues. The CDR3 reads CASTPGGAYGYTF. In DNA form, the CDR3 reads TGTGCCAGCACTCCGGGGGGGGCGTATGGCTACACCTTC.

The chain combines TRBV5-6 with TRBJ2-7, with D tentatively TRBD1 (6 bases). CDR3 size: 14 residues. The V end lost 0 bases, the J end lost 2 bases, and 9 bases lay between the germline ends. The germline V gene encodes CDR1 SGHDT and CDR2 YYEEEE. CDR3 region: CASSLGGDTYEQYF. The CDR3 DNA follows: TGTGCCAGCAGCTTGGGAGGGGACACCTACGAGCAGTACTTC.